This TCR beta chain comes out of a study of cytomegalovirus exposure and HLA in healthy donors. Study in general: A previous analysis identified 95 million to 120 million unique TCR beta sequences derived from roughly 180 million T cells.

Primers for the PCR totalled 60 Vbeta and 13 Jbeta. Libraries were prepared by immunoSEQ multiplex PCR; TCRdb keeps only in-frame clonotypes and omits some of them. The sample lists around 200,000 clones, around 79% occurring once. The CDR3 is 15 amino acids. V trimming: 4 bases; J trimming: 4 bases; junction bases outside the gene matches: 6. CDR1 SGHTA and CDR2 FQGNSA come from the germline V gene. V usage is TRBV7-2 and J usage is TRBJ1-2, with TRBD1 identical over 10 bases. Sequencing was performed on PBMCs. This TCR was recovered from a male donor in good health and CMV-seronegative. In DNA, the CDR3 is TGTGCCAGCAGCTCGACAGGGGGCTGGGTCTATGGCTACACCTTC. Translation gives CASSSTGGWVYGYTF.